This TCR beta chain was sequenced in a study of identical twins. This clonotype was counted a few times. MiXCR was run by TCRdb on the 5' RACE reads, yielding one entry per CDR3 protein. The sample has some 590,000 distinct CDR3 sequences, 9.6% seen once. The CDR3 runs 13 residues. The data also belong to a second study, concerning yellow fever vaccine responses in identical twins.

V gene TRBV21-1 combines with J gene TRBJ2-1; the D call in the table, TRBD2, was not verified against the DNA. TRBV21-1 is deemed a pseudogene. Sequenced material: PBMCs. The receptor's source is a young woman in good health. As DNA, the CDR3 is TGTGCCAGCAGCAAGTATTCTAGTATAGGGCAGTTCTTC. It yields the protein CASSKYSSIGQFF.